This TCR beta chain was found in a study of PD-L1 blockade in urothelial cancer (dated by TCRdb to about 2017). In the study overall: Every patient began therapy in the mid-2010s and was given atezolizumab 1,200 mg intravenously every 3 weeks. Blood samples were analyzed at 3 weeks after treatment start (second dose) and at 6 weeks after treatment start. In the same patients, pretreatment tumors underwent whole exome sequencing and RNA sequencing in addition to TCR sequencing. Under ten patients achieved durable clinical benefit and approximately 19 did not. Pretreatment blood TCR-seq was available for twenty-nine patients, at least one posttreatment blood collection was obtained for around 25 patients, and tumor TCR-seq was available for around 25 patients. Blood samples yielded a median of roughly 140,000 T cells and more than 80,000 unique TCRs, with median clonality roughly 0.085. TCR sequencing covered pretreatment tumor samples and matched, serially collected peripheral blood taken before and after atezolizumab treatment. Durable clinical benefit was defined as a progression-free survival longer than 6 months, and TCR features were additionally tested against progression-free survival and overall survival. About 85% of the roughly 29 patients were identified as males with urothelial cancer of bladder origin, and a prior smoking history was reported by 18 of 29 patients. An ECOG performance status of 0 or 1 was recorded for the patients, and 0 to 3 prior chemotherapy regimens had been received by the patients. Somatic, immune and clinical correlates of response to PD-L1 blockade with atezolizumab in urothelial cancer were the focus of an exploratory multi-omic analysis. Results the study describes overall, beyond this receptor: A pretreatment peripheral blood TCR clonality below the median was linked to improved progression-free and overall survival. Because of the small sample size (n of about 29) and the many exploratory analyses performed, the results are intended to be regarded as hypothesis-generating. Greater expansion of tumor-associated TCR clones in peripheral blood 3 weeks after the start of treatment was observed in patients with durable benefit (n ≈ 22, p = 0.022).

This clone was seen once. The clone's antigen remains unknown. No clone much larger than this one lies a single base away; base qualities are absent. Each PCR received spiked-in synthetic TCR analog templates so that absolute template abundance could be estimated from read counts. The immunoSEQ assay used bias-controlled V and J gene primers to amplify TCRbeta CDR3 regions from genomic DNA. Sequencing of rearranged TCRbeta segments was done at approximately 20X coverage. As for the authors' bioinformatics: Clustering was used to correct sequencing errors, and CDR3s were annotated against IMGT to assign V, D and J genes. Downstream analyses used only productive TCRbeta rearrangements and left out out-of-frame or stop-codon sequences. Clonality was computed as one minus Shannon entropy normalized by the log of the number of unique productive sequences. Clones differing between time points or between blood and tumor were identified using Fisher's exact test with Benjamini-Hochberg correction, with an adjusted p below 0.01 applied as the threshold. This is the immuneACCESS table as TCRdb keeps it, with only in-frame sequences that have V and J called. A part of the clones is gone; compared with another copy, unresolved V genes explain less than half, and the rest is unexplained. That table furnishes V, J and clone size, whereas the DNA furnished D and trimming. For this sample there are about 63,000 clones; 81% appear just once. The top ten hold 5.7% of the sample.

Explained via the paper, the time point label denotes: pretreatment peripheral blood. A total of 25 to 30 patients with locally advanced or metastatic urothelial carcinoma, treated at Memorial Sloan Kettering on a trial protocol, made up the cohort. Peripheral blood mononuclear cells were collected pretreatment and during treatment, at between 1 and 8 total time points per patient. The Qiagen DNeasy Blood extraction kit was used to purify genomic DNA from total PBMCs and tumor samples. Collected pretreatment and during treatment, PBMCs were isolated and stored as previously described. This specimen was PBMCs, taken around atezolizumab (anti-PD-L1) treatment. This clonotype was sampled from a man between 65 and 85 years old with urothelial cancer.

The nucleotide sequence reads as follows: TGCGCCAGCAGCTCCCAGTGGAGGGACACTGAAGCTTTCTTT. It specifies CASSSQWRDTEAFF. The chain links TRBV5-1 with TRBJ1-1; the D gene assignment is ambiguous. For CDR1 and CDR2, the germline V gene lists SGHRS and YFSETQ. From the cysteine through the phenylalanine, the CDR3 covers 14 amino acids. CDR3 DNA is the only sequence kept; it has 42 bases, read in frame from the first base. V is clipped by 3 bases and J by 3 bases, and the sequence between their germline boundaries is 12 bases long. With all but the CDR3 taken from the reference TRBV5-1 and TRBJ1-1 genes, the full variable domain is: KAGVTQTPRYLIKTRGQQVTLSCSPISGHRSVSWYQQTPGQGLQFLFEYFSETQRNKGNFPGRFSGRQFSNSRSEMNVSTLELGDSALYLCASSSQWRDTEAFFGQGTRLTVV.